The rows below give T cell receptor beta chains drawn from one sample of a study of OX40 agonist ivuxolimab in advanced cancers. Profiling relied on immunoSEQ multiplex PCR, and the TCRdb table lists in-frame clones only, not all of them. The sample has 60,000 to 85,000 clones, roughly 90% seen once. This sample comprised CD4+ or CD8+ T cells sorted from blood, obtained in a trial of the OX40 agonist ivuxolimab. The receptors come from an adult with an advanced solid tumor such as melanoma, head and neck, liver or kidney cancer. Each CDR3 is given with its conserved first and last residue. A row's size may be missing; if present it is once, few, many or a size class.

J: TRBJ1-2
size: .
V: TRBV5-8
CDR3: CASSRRDSNYGYTF

J: TRBJ2-2
size: .
V: TRBV7-9
CDR3: CASSFSLAGARANTGELFF

J: TRBJ2-5
size: .
V: TRBV7-9
CDR3: CASGLSGQETQYF

J: TRBJ1-1
size: .
V: TRBV19
CDR3: CASSPVGSLNTEAFF

J: TRBJ2-2
size: .
V: TRBV6-5
CDR3: CASKRDGKTGELFF

J: TRBJ1-1
size: .
V: TRBV28
CDR3: CASSLRGTEAFF

J: TRBJ2-7
size: few
V: TRBV6-6
CDR3: CASSPTSGNSYEQYF

J: TRBJ2-3
size: .
V: TRBV10-3
CDR3: CAISGSPGQGSTDTQYF

J: TRBJ2-7
size: .
V: TRBV6-5
CDR3: CASSGRDRGTEQYF

J: TRBJ1-1
size: .
V: TRBV10-2
CDR3: CASSEQGNTEAFF

J: TRBJ1-1
size: .
V: TRBV6-5
CDR3: CASSQNLIGNTEAFF

J: TRBJ2-6
size: .
V: TRBV28
CDR3: CASSSAGVFGANVLTF

J: TRBJ2-7
size: .
V: TRBV5-1
CDR3: CASSRSGTGQYEQYF

J: TRBJ1-2
size: .
V: TRBV18
CDR3: CASSPDRFLGGYTF

J: TRBJ2-5
size: few
V: TRBV20-1
CDR3: CSAGQETQYF

J: TRBJ2-5
size: .
V: TRBV6-6
CDR3: CASSYSGGPQETQYF

J: TRBJ2-2
size: .
V: TRBV5-4
CDR3: CASSGGTSGRGTGELFF

J: TRBJ1-3
size: .
V: TRBV7-2
CDR3: CASSLVGTGSGNTIYF

J: TRBJ2-3
size: .
V: TRBV19
CDR3: CASSIAGGGTDTQYF

J: TRBJ1-1
size: once
V: TRBV27
CDR3: CASNRDRGPNTEAFF

J: TRBJ1-4
size: .
V: TRBV5-1
CDR3: CASSLGANLGEKLFF

J: TRBJ1-5
size: few
V: TRBV2
CDR3: CASTGQISNQPQHF

J: TRBJ2-7
size: .
V: TRBV5-1
CDR3: CASSSGAGTRNYEQYF

J: TRBJ1-2
size: .
V: TRBV7-2
CDR3: CASSLYQGEGYGYTF

J: TRBJ2-1
size: .
V: TRBV19
CDR3: CASSTARGDYNEQFF

J: TRBJ2-1
size: .
V: TRBV7-3
CDR3: CASSLDRVNEQFF

J: TRBJ1-1
size: .
V: TRBV7-2
CDR3: CASSFGRAGTEAFF

J: TRBJ2-3
size: .
V: TRBV4-1
CDR3: CASSLGGGDTDTQYF

J: TRBJ2-6
size: .
V: TRBV6-5
CDR3: CASSYRGSGANVLTF

J: TRBJ2-3
size: .
V: TRBV7-2
CDR3: CASSFTGGPGTQYF

J: TRBJ2-1
size: .
V: TRBV5-1
CDR3: CASSSGSSPQRNEQFF